The present entry profiles one T cell receptor (beta chain) with its context. Its cognate antigen is unknown. The CDR3 spans 14 residues. Per germline, CDR1 SGHTA and CDR2 FQGNSA. V shed 2 bases and J 4 bases; nucleotides not matched to a gene: 3. The entry originates in a study of T cell clonotyping in hematopoietic cell transplantation. Study-level points and caveats: After transplant, recipient diversity fell while pathologically expanded clonotypes grew through day 180.

Method: immunoSEQ multiplex PCR; TCRdb's copy keeps in-frame clones and lacks some. The data contain more than 20,000 clones, around 84% of them seen just once; the ten biggest clones take up 20% to 25%. Time point defined: recipient sample about 28 days before transplant, after cytoreduction. The clonotype was recovered from a woman aged 60-70 years with acute myeloid leukemia. Some clones in this sample may be carry-over from other donors' samples. The chain joins TRBV7-2 to TRBJ2-5, with TRBD2 identical over 8 bases. The specimen was peripheral blood mononuclear cells, collected before stem cell transplant. In nucleotides, the CDR3 is TGTGCCAGCAGCTTACGGGGGGGAGTAGAGACCCAGTACTTC. Its translation is CASSLRGGVETQYF.